This T cell receptor beta chain was profiled in a study of blood T cell repertoires in COVID-19. Whole-study context: Sources were T cells, B-cell-depleted T cells, or PBMCs; the material itself was cDNA or gDNA.

From germline, CDR1 is WSHSY and CDR2 SAAADI. Trimming stripped 2 bases from V and 3 bases from J, with 5 bases between. The CDR3 covers 12 residues. In the source study's methods: For nucleated cells, counts were estimated from reference gene primer amplification. Sequenced by immunoSEQ multiplex PCR; TCRdb stores in-frame clones only, minus some. That table supplies the V and J calls and clone size; D and trimming were determined from the DNA. The top ten hold around 6.8% of the sample, which has some 220,000 clones, around 81% seen once. This clone came up a few times. The TCR comes from a woman aged 55-70 years with active or convalescent COVID-19. V and J are TRBV10-2 and TRBJ2-7; tentatively, D is TRBD1 (5 bases). Sequencing input: peripheral blood. CDR3 loop: CASSETGYEQYV. In DNA, the CDR3 is TGCGCCAGCAGTGAGACAGGCTACGAGCAGTACGTC.